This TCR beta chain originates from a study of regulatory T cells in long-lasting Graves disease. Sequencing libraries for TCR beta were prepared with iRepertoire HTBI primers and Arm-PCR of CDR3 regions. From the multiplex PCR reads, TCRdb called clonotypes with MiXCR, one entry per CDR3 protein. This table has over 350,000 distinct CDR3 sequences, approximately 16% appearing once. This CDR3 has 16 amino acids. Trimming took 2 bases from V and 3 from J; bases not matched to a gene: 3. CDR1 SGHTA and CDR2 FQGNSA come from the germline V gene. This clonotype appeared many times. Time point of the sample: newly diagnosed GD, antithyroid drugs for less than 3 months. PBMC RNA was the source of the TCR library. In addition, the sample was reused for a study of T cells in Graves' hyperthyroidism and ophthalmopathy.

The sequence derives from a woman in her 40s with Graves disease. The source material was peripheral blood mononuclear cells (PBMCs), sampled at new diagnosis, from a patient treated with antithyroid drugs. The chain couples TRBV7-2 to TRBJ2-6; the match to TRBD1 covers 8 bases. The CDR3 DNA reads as TGTGCCAGCAGCTTACAGGGGGCGAGTGGGGCCAACGTCCTGACTTTC. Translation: CASSLQGASGANVLTF.